The rows below give T cell receptor beta chains drawn from one sample of a study of human T cells and chemical hapten exposure. One entry per CDR3 protein, called by TCRdb with MiXCR from the RACE reads. Here the sample spans more than 300,000 distinct CDR3 sequences, 5% to 6.5% being singletons. Here the sequenced sample was whole blood, taken in connection with sensitization to the hapten diphenylcyclopropenone (DPC). These receptors originate from a woman between 45 and 60 years old with alopecia areata. Some clones in this sample may be carry-over from other donors' samples. The CDR3 runs from the conserved cysteine through the conserved F or W. A D gene is named only where the DNA matches it firmly. The size entry is marked missing in some rows and otherwise reads once, few, many or a size class.

>TRBV7-3|many|-|13|TRBJ2-2
CASSLMSDGELFF
TGTGCCAGCAGCTTAATGTCCGATGGGGAGCTGTTTTTT
>TRBV24-1|many|TRBD1|16|TRBJ1-1
CATSDPPRGRWTEAFF
TGTGCCACCAGTGATCCTCCGAGGGGGCGGTGGACTGAAGCTTTCTTT
>TRBV5-1|few|TRBD1|16|TRBJ1-1
CASSLGATGPNTEAFF
TGCGCCAGCAGCTTGGGCGCGACAGGGCCGAACACTGAAGCTTTCTTT
>TRBV20-1|-|-|14|TRBJ1-3
CSARVTGGRNTIYF
TGCAGTGCTAGAGTAACGGGCGGTCGAAACACCATATATTTT
>TRBV20-1|few|TRBD2|14|TRBJ2-3
CSARTSGATDTQYF
TGCAGTGCTAGGACTAGCGGGGCCACAGATACGCAGTATTTT
>TRBV7-2|-|-|17|TRBJ1-4
CASSRDTASGRNEKLFF
TGTGCCAGCAGCAGGGACACCGCATCGGGAAGAAATGAAAAACTGTTTTTT
>TRBV15|-|-|16|TRBJ1-5
CATSRGAGNSNQPQHF
TGTGCCACCAGCAGGGGGGCCGGGAATAGCAATCAGCCCCAGCATTTT
>TRBV4-2|few|-|14|TRBJ2-7
CASSQAPTAYEQYF
TGTGCCAGCAGCCAAGCCCCCACAGCCTACGAGCAGTACTTC
>TRBV20-1|few|-|14|TRBJ2-3
CSANPLVGSDTQYF
TGCAGTGCTAATCCCCTGGTCGGATCAGATACGCAGTATTTT
>TRBV11-2|few|-|16|TRBJ1-1
CASSLFDSPMNTEAFF
TGTGCCAGCAGCTTATTTGACAGCCCCATGAACACTGAAGCTTTCTTT
>TRBV7-2|many|TRBD2|17|TRBJ2-3
CASSPHGLAGRTDTQYF
TGTGCCAGCAGCCCCCATGGACTAGCGGGGCGCACAGATACGCAGTATTTT
>TRBV4-2|few|TRBD1|19|TRBJ1-1
CASSQDSPGQGVMNTEAFF
TGTGCCAGCAGCCAAGACTCCCCGGGACAGGGGGTCATGAACACTGAAGCTTTCTTT
>TRBV28|few|-|11|TRBJ1-2
CASSFSSGYTF
TGTGCCAGCAGTTTTTCTTCTGGCTACACCTTC
>TRBV20-1|many|-|10|TRBJ1-1
CSAPKGEAFF
TGCAGTGCTCCAAAGGGTGAAGCTTTCTTT
>TRBV2|-|TRBD1|14|TRBJ1-1
CASSTGTGGREAFF
TGTGCCAGCAGCACCGGGACAGGGGGCAGGGAAGCTTTCTTT
>TRBV19|few|-|16|TRBJ2-5
CASSQRLGRGQETQYF
TGTGCCAGTAGTCAGCGATTGGGACGAGGGCAAGAGACCCAGTACTTC
>TRBV5-1|few|TRBD2|15|TRBJ2-2
CASSLAGEWTGELFF
TGCGCCAGCAGCTTAGCGGGGGAGTGGACCGGGGAGCTGTTTTTT
>TRBV14|-|TRBD2|18|TRBJ2-3
CASSQDTRLAGVADTQYF
TGTGCCAGCAGCCAAGATACGCGACTAGCGGGAGTAGCAGATACGCAGTATTTT
>TRBV7-2|many|-|15|TRBJ2-3
CASSSSGAVTDTQYF
TGTGCCAGCAGCTCGTCCGGGGCCGTCACAGATACGCAGTATTTT
>TRBV6-5|many|-|14|TRBJ1-1
CASASIIRNSEAFF
TGTGCCAGCGCCTCCATCATTAGGAACTCTGAAGCTTTCTTT